This TCR beta chain was documented in a study of CD8 T cells in Susac syndrome. Trimming took 0 bases from V and 2 from J, leaving 16 bases between them. CDR1 SGDLS and CDR2 YYNGEE come from the germline V gene. The CDR3 has 17 amino acids. Random hexamers primed reverse transcription of about 0.45 to 1 ug RNA. One entry per CDR3 protein results from TCRdb running MiXCR on the immunoSEQ multiplex PCR reads. The sample records more than 150,000 distinct CDR3 sequences, nearly 97% being singletons. Sequences were obtained from CD4+ T cells from PBMCs. The sequence came from a human donor with Susac syndrome. V is TRBV9 and J is TRBJ2-3, with a possible D match to TRBD2 (7 bases). The CDR3: CASSVEGGVTYTDTQYF. The CDR3 DNA is TGTGCCAGCAGCGTAGAGGGGGGGGTGACGTACACAGATACGCAGTATTTT.